The present T cell receptor beta chain was sequenced within a study of PD-L1 blockade in urothelial cancer. Background on the study: Patients with male sex and bladder-origin urothelial cancer accounted for about 85% of the roughly 29 enrolled. Each blood sample yielded a median of 141,255 T cells. Patients' prior chemotherapy regimens numbered 0 to 3.

This clone was picked up a small number of times. PCRs were each spiked with synthetic TCR analog templates. Clones were sequenced by immunoSEQ multiplex PCR, and TCRdb holds only the in-frame ones, with some missing. This table holds some 60,000 clones, approximately 86% found once. With 3 bases removed from V and 4 bases from J, the gap between germline ends came to 18 bases. This CDR3 has 15 residues. The V gene's germline CDR1 is GTSNPN and CDR2 SVGIG (reference sequence). The receptor's source is a man aged 50-59 years with urothelial cancer. The rearrangement uses TRBV30 and TRBJ1-1; possible D gene TRBD1, 5 bases. Source: PBMCs, taken around atezolizumab (anti-PD-L1) treatment. The CDR3 DNA is TGTGCCTGGAGGCGAAGGGAGGGGTTCCGCACTGAAGCTTTCTTT. Amino acids: CAWRRREGFRTEAFF.